This T cell receptor beta chain was captured by sequencing in a study of cytomegalovirus exposure and HLA in healthy donors. As to this clone: Its antigen is as yet unknown.

Study-level findings and limits: Clonal expansion, a later analysis showed, was greater in HLA-associated TCR beta chains than in equally common others.

Researchers ran the PCR with 60 Vbeta and 13 Jbeta primers. The table came from immunoSEQ multiplex PCR; TCRdb's copy has only in-frame clones and leaves some out. Counted here are some 160,000 clones, roughly 88% occurring once; the ten biggest clones make up approximately 1.5%. Though probably carrying unrecorded immune exposures, donors were nominally healthy at sampling. What was sequenced was PBMCs. The sequence derives from a young woman in good health and CMV-seronegative.

The CDR3 sequence: CASSVSILALRETQYF. CDR3 nucleotide sequence: TGTGCCAGCAGCGTCAGCATCCTAGCGTTAAGAGAGACCCAGTACTTC. The rearrangement joins TRBV11-1 to TRBJ2-5; a weak D match, TRBD2 (6 bases). V was clipped by 5 bases and J by 4 bases, with 20 bases between them. The germline V gene has CDR1 SGHAT and CDR2 FQDESV (reference sequence). The CDR3 consists of 16 residues.